This T cell receptor (beta chain) was sequenced for a study of blood T cells in healthy people across ages. Findings and limits, study-wide: Long-lived donors had more naive CD4+ cells and higher diversity than aged donors. As naive T cell percentage varied, TCR beta diversity correlated strongly with it.

CDR3 length: 17 amino acids. Germline assignment: CDR1 MNHEY and CDR2 SMNVEV (reference sequence). The V and J ends lost 0 bases and 2 bases, in that order; junction bases with no gene match: 6. In the case of this clonotype: Its antigen is unidentified.

Samples each yielded at least 5.5 micrograms of total RNA. A sample-barcoded 5' primer and a J-beta primer mix were used in a second PCR of roughly 6 to 12 cycles. Via MiXCR, TCRdb re-called the 5' RACE reads, giving one row per CDR3 protein. The sample comprises roughly 1,500,000 distinct CDR3 sequences, 34% of which are singletons, and 11% rests with the top ten. The rearrangement joins TRBV27 to TRBJ2-5, with 10 bases lining up with TRBD2. This TCR was recovered from a woman aged 25-40 years in good health. The specimen was blood. The CDR3 reads CASSLSASGGPQETQYF. CDR3 DNA: TGTGCCAGCAGTTTATCGGCTAGCGGGGGCCCACAAGAGACCCAGTACTTC.